This T cell receptor beta chain was sequenced for a study of blood T cell repertoires in COVID-19. Study information: Some COVID-19 samples were acute and others convalescent; all came from the United States, Italy and Spain. From T cells, B-cell-depleted T cells, or PBMCs came the material, which was cDNA or gDNA.

The V and J ends lost 4 bases and 7 bases, in that order; junction bases with no gene match: 7. In germline, CDR1 is LNHDA, CDR2 SQIVND (reference sequence). The CDR3 totals 15 residues. Using immunoSEQ multiplex PCR, the repertoire was profiled, and TCRdb retains in-frame clones only, with some absent. This sample has around 200,000 clones, with roughly 85% found just once. The clonotype comes from a human donor with active or convalescent COVID-19. The donor label of this sample is uncertain. The sample consisted of peripheral blood. The rearrangement links TRBV19 to TRBJ2-1; 10 bases align to TRBD2. The CDR3 reads CASSKPSGRLNEQFF. CDR3 in DNA: TGTGCCAGTAGTAAGCCTAGCGGGAGATTAAATGAGCAGTTCTTC.